The next 2 T cell receptor beta chains were all read from a single sample in a study of long-term antiretroviral therapy in people with HIV. Run at survey level, the immunoSEQ assay was version v3.0. Some clones are missing from TCRdb's copy, which holds only in-frame ones; the method was immunoSEQ multiplex PCR. Of some 25,000 clones listed, 70% to 90% are singletons. This specimen was unsorted PBMCs, taken 1.2 years after starting antiretroviral therapy. These TCRs come from a man aged 50-60 years with HIV.

This clone was counted once. This chain links TRBV6-5 with TRBJ1-1; D is uncertain. Germline assignment: CDR1 MNHEY and CDR2 SVGAGI. Trimming left V 4 bases short and J 2 bases short, with 8 bases between. The CDR3 is made up of 13 amino acids. CDR3 sequence: CASSLMGNTEAFF. CDR3 nucleotides: TGTGCCAGCAGTTTGATGGGCAACACTGAAGCTTTCTTT.

This clone was counted once. This chain connects TRBV6-5 to TRBJ1-2; D possibly corresponds to TRBD1 (5 bases). Germline values: CDR1 MNHEY, CDR2 SVGAGI. The V end was cut by 4 bases, the J end by 1 base, with 13 bases between. The CDR3 covers 15 residues. The CDR3 DNA reads as TGTGCCAGCAGTTCGGGGGGGGTCTTTAACTATGGCTACACCTTC. Translating gives CASSSGGVFNYGYTF.